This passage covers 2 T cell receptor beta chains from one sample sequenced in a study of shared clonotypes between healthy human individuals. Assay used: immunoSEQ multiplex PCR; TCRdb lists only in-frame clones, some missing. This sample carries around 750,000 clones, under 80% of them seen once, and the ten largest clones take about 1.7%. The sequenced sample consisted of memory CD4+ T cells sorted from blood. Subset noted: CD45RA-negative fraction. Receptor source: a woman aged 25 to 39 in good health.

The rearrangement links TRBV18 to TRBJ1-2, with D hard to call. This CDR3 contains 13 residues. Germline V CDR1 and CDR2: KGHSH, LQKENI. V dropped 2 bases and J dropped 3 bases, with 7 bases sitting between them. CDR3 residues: CASSPSEDYGYTF. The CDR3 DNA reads TGTGCCAGCTCACCAAGCGAGGACTATGGCTACACCTTC.

CDR3 nucleotide sequence: TGTGCCAGTAGGGAACAGGGTAAGATGGCTTTCTTT. As protein: CASREQGKMAFF. The J gene is TRBJ1-1, the V gene TRBV19; weak D call: TRBD1 (6 bases). V gave up 6 bases and J gave up 11 bases, with 16 bases separating them. The length of the CDR3 is 12 residues. Germline assignment: CDR1 LNHDA and CDR2 SQIVND (reference sequence).